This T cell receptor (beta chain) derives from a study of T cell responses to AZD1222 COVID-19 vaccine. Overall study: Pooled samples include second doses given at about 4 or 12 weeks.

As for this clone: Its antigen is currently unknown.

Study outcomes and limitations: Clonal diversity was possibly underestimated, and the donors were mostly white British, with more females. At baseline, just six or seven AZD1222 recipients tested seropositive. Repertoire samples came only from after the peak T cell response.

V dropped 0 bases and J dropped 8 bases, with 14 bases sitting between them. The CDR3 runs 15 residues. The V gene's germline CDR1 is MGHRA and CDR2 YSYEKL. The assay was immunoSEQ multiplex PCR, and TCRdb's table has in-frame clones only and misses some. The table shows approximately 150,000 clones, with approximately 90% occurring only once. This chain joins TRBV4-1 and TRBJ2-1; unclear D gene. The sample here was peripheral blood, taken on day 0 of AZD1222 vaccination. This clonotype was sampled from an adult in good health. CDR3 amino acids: CASSQERVGIDEQFF. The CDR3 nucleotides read TGCGCCAGCAGCCAAGAAAGGGTAGGGATCGATGAGCAGTTCTTC.